These 29 T cell receptor beta chains were sequenced from one sample in a study of graft-versus-host responses after intestinal transplantation. Intraepithelial and lamina propria lymphocytes were freed from processed graft tissue. Profiling relied on immunoSEQ multiplex PCR, and the TCRdb table lists in-frame clones only, not all of them. The table lists roughly 23,000 clones, around 78% of them singletons. The material was ileum tissue, obtained 12 days after intestinal transplant. Source of these receptors: a human patient who received an intestinal transplant, so some T cells may come from the graft donor.

The chain carries TRBV6-5 and TRBJ2-2, with TRBD2 matching over 8 bases. The CDR3 contains 15 residues. The V gene's germline CDR1 is MNHEY and CDR2 SVGAGI. The trim removed 2 bases at V and 3 bases at J, leaving 2 bases unmatched. DNA of the CDR3: TGTGCCAGCAGTTACCTAGCGGGCGACACCGGGGAGCTGTTTTTT. Encoded protein: CASSYLAGDTGELFF.

This chain connects TRBV6-4 to TRBJ2-2, with D tentatively TRBD1 (6 bases). Germline lookup yields CDR1 MRHNA and CDR2 SNTAGT. V lost 5 bases, J lost 1 base, and 8 bases lay in between. CDR3 length: 14 amino acids. Here the CDR3 DNA reads TGTGCCAGCAGTCAACAGGGGAACACCGGGGAGCTGTTTTTT. The encoded protein is CASSQQGNTGELFF.

This clone was counted a single time. V usage is TRBV29-1 and J usage is TRBJ2-7; 8 positions match TRBD1. Germline V gene lookup returns CDR1 SQVTM and CDR2 ANQGSEA. V was pared by 8 bases and J by 5 bases, with 8 bases of the junction left unmatched. This CDR3 has 12 residues. The CDR3 DNA is TGCAGCACTCGACAGGGGAGAAACGAGCAGTACTTC. This translates into CSTRQGRNEQYF.

The CDR3 DNA sequence: TGCGCCAGCAGCTTCCAGGGGAGGGGGAACACTGAAGCTTTCTTT. This sequence encodes CASSFQGRGNTEAFF. This rearrangement joins TRBV5-1 to TRBJ1-1; D is possibly TRBD1 (6 bases). The CDR3 covers 15 residues. The V gene lost 2 bases and the J gene lost 1 base, with 12 bases spanning the gap. Germline V CDR1 and CDR2: SGHRS, YFSETQ.

The V and J genes are TRBV11-2 and TRBJ2-6; no definite D call. Germline V CDR1 and CDR2: SGHAT, FQNNGV. The ends were cut back, 0 bases at V and 0 bases at J, with 9 bases in the middle. The CDR3 is 17 amino acids. Here the CDR3 reads CASSLDRGISGANVLTF. CDR3 bases: TGTGCCAGCAGCTTAGATCGAGGTATCTCTGGGGCCAACGTCCTGACTTTC.

This clone was observed a single time. J is TRBJ2-5 and V is TRBV7-3; possible D gene TRBD2, 5 bases. This CDR3 contains 14 residues. The germline V gene encodes CDR1 SGHTA and CDR2 FQGTGA. Trimming pared 0 bases from V and 4 bases from J, leaving 9 bases between. The CDR3, as DNA: TGTGCCAGCAGCTTAACGGGAGTCCTAGAGACCCAGTACTTC. It specifies CASSLTGVLETQYF.

This chain joins TRBV13 and TRBJ2-7, with D perhaps TRBD1 (6 bases). Trimming removed 5 bases at V and 0 bases at J, with 14 bases between. Germline V CDR1 and CDR2: PRHDT, FYEKMQ (reference sequence). The CDR3 runs to 15 residues. CDR3 sequence: CASSHDRQSSYEQYF. In DNA, the CDR3 is TGTGCCAGCAGCCATGACAGGCAGAGCTCCTACGAGCAGTACTTC.

The J gene is TRBJ2-7, the V gene TRBV11-2; 9 bases match TRBD1. Per the germline V gene, CDR1 is SGHAT and CDR2 is FQNNGV. V was clipped by 5 bases and J by 2 bases; unmatched bases: 7. The length of the CDR3 is 15 residues. CDR3 DNA sequence: TGTGCCAGCAGCACCCGACAGGGGGTCCCCTACGAGCAGTACTTC. Amino acids: CASSTRQGVPYEQYF.

The rearrangement joins TRBV6-5 to TRBJ1-5, with 9 bases matching TRBD1. Trimming took 5 bases from V and 5 from J; bases not matched to a gene: 4. The CDR3 extends over 14 amino acids. Per the germline V gene, CDR1 is MNHEY and CDR2 is SVGAGI. The CDR3 sequence: CASSGTGRDQPQHF. CDR3 DNA sequence: TGTGCCAGCAGTGGGACAGGGCGGGATCAGCCCCAGCATTTT.

This clone is a singleton in its sample. The chain carries TRBV19 and TRBJ2-5; TRBD2 agrees at 7 bases. Trimming at V came to 4 bases and at J to 1 base, leaving 15 bases not matched to a gene. The CDR3 consists of 18 residues. Germline CDR1 is LNHDA and CDR2 is SQIVND (reference sequence). Written as DNA, the CDR3 is TGTGCCAGTAGTAGGGGGGTTGGTGGCGGGGGATCCCAAGAGACCCAGTACTTC. Protein: CASSRGVGGGGSQETQYF.

This rearrangement joins TRBV6-1 to TRBJ2-7, with a tentative D call TRBD1 (6 bases). V was shortened by 9 bases and J by 2 bases, with 14 bases between the two germline ends. Germline V gives CDR1 MNHNS, CDR2 SASEGT. CDR3 size: 13 residues. CDR3 in amino acids: CARQRDTTYEQYF. CDR3 nucleotides: TGTGCCAGACAACGGGACACCACCTACGAGCAGTACTTC.

This chain connects TRBV7-8 to TRBJ1-5, with unresolved D. The V gene lost 3 bases and the J gene lost 2 bases, with 11 bases spanning the gap. CDR1 is SGHVS and CDR2 is FQNEAQ in the germline V gene. There are 15 residues in the CDR3. This chain's CDR3 is CASSFAAIRNQPQHF. CDR3 bases: TGTGCCAGCAGCTTTGCGGCGATTCGCAATCAGCCCCAGCATTTT.

This chain connects TRBV2 to TRBJ2-5, with TRBD2 matching over 14 bases. Germline assignment: CDR1 SNHLY and CDR2 FYNNEI. V was pared by 6 bases and J by 7 bases, with 10 bases of the junction left unmatched. There are 16 residues in the CDR3. CDR3: CASRDGLAGGLGTQYF. The CDR3 region has the DNA TGTGCCAGCAGGGACGGACTAGCGGGGGGCCTGGGGACCCAGTACTTC.

The genes are TRBV5-1 and TRBJ1-2; 8 bases map to TRBD1. The V segment lost 9 bases and the J segment 3 bases; nucleotides outside the gene matches: 16. The CDR3 runs 16 residues. The germline V gene encodes CDR1 SGHRS and CDR2 YFSETQ. The CDR3 nucleotides read TGCGCCACCTCCCCCGGACAGGGACTTCCCTACTATGGCTACACCTTC. Protein product: CATSPGQGLPYYGYTF.

The V call is TRBV15, the J call TRBJ2-7; 8 nucleotides agree with TRBD2. Germline loops: CDR1 LNHNV, CDR2 YYDKDF (reference sequence). This CDR3 spans 14 amino acids. V shed 1 base and J 3 bases; nucleotides not matched to a gene: 2. The CDR3 sequence is CATSRVSGSYEQYF. CDR3 bases: TGTGCCACCAGCAGAGTAAGCGGGAGCTACGAGCAGTACTTC.

This clone occurred once. The V call is TRBV6-5, the J call TRBJ2-1; maybe TRBD2 (5 bases). Germline V lookup: CDR1 MNHEY, CDR2 SVGAGI. The CDR3 runs to 15 residues. The V end lost 11 bases, the J end lost 1 base, and 18 bases lay between the germline ends. CDR3 coding DNA: TGTGCCGCCCGGCGGGTCAGTAGGTCCTACAATGAGCAGTTCTTC. It encodes CAARRVSRSYNEQFF.

The chain has TRBV9 and TRBJ1-5, with D possibly matching TRBD1 (6 bases). The germline V gene has CDR1 SGDLS and CDR2 YYNGEE. The ends were cut back, 3 bases at V and 3 bases at J, with 7 bases in the middle. The CDR3 spans 13 residues. Here the CDR3 reads CASSAGHNQPQHF. CDR3 DNA sequence: TGTGCCAGCAGCGCGGGACACAATCAGCCCCAGCATTTT.

The V gene is TRBV19, the J gene TRBJ1-5; D uncertain. Trimming left V 1 base short and J 3 bases short, with 10 bases between. Germline CDR1 LNHDA, CDR2 SQIVND (reference sequence). This CDR3 is built from 15 residues. CDR3 loop: CASSIGGSFNQPQHF. The CDR3 DNA follows: TGTGCCAGTAGTATAGGAGGATCGTTCAATCAGCCCCAGCATTTT.

In regard to this clone: Germline and junction disagree at one end, which may indicate a read error. The V call is TRBV6-5, the J call TRBJ2-1; unclear D gene. CDR1 is MNHEY and CDR2 is SVGAGI in the germline V gene. This CDR3 has 11 amino acids. The CDR3 nucleotides read TGTGCCAGCGGCGACTCCACCTTACGGCTCTTC. This encodes CASGDSTLRLF.

The J gene is TRBJ2-1, the V gene TRBV29-1, with D unclear. Looked up from germline, CDR1 is SQVTM and CDR2 is ANQGSEA. The V end was cut by 6 bases, the J end by 10 bases, with 10 bases between. The CDR3 is made up of 10 amino acids. The CDR3 reads CSVQVKEQFF. DNA for the CDR3: TGCAGCGTGCAGGTGAAGGAGCAGTTCTTC.

The chain joins TRBV2 to TRBJ2-7, with 7 bases identical to TRBD1. J gave up 3 bases and V 3 bases, and 2 bases lay outside the gene matches. CDR1 is SNHLY and CDR2 is FYNNEI in the germline V gene. The CDR3 is 13 amino acids. The CDR3 region has the DNA TGTGCCAGCAGTGATGGGACAGTCTACGAGCAGTACTTC. Translating gives CASSDGTVYEQYF.

This clone was recorded a few times. The J gene is TRBJ2-7, the V gene TRBV11-2, with a weak D call TRBD2 (6 bases). V was cut by 1 base and J by 2 bases, with 15 bases left in between. The CDR3 is made up of 16 amino acids. Germline CDR1 reads SGHAT; CDR2 reads FQNNGV. The CDR3 nucleotides read TGTGCCAGCAGCTTAGCCTTCGACTGGGGGGCCTACGAGCAGTACTTC. It translates to CASSLAFDWGAYEQYF.

The chain links TRBV6-6 to TRBJ2-5, with 7 nucleotides matching TRBD1. V trimming: 1 base; J trimming: 5 bases; junction bases outside the gene matches: 4. The CDR3 length is 14 residues. Per germline, CDR1 MNHNY and CDR2 SVGAGI (reference sequence). The CDR3 coding sequence is TGTGCCAGCAGTTACTTAGGGGGCGGTGAGACCCAGTACTTC. It specifies CASSYLGGGETQYF.

The rearrangement links TRBV6-9 to TRBJ1-5; TRBD1 aligns across 8 bases. This CDR3 comprises 15 residues. The trim removed 5 bases at V and 3 bases at J, leaving 6 bases unmatched. Per the germline V gene, CDR1 is MNHGY and CDR2 is SVAAGI. Here the CDR3 DNA reads TGTGCCAGCAGTGGGGGGACAGGCTTCAATCAGCCCCAGCATTTT. Its translation is CASSGGTGFNQPQHF.

V and J are TRBV9 and TRBJ1-1; 10 nucleotides line up with TRBD1. V shed 0 bases, J shed 0 bases, and the junction held 14 bases outside the gene matches. The CDR3 has 20 residues. Germline V gene sequence: CDR1 SGDLS, CDR2 YYNGEE. In DNA form, the CDR3 reads TGTGCCAGCAGCGTAGTGGGTCCCGGGACAGGGGAACCTATGAACACTGAAGCTTTCTTT. Its translation: CASSVVGPGTGEPMNTEAFF.

This clone was seen only a few times. V is TRBV5-5 and J is TRBJ2-7; D not certain. V lost 1 base and J 3 bases, leaving 5 bases between the germline ends. This CDR3 spans 12 amino acids. Germline V gene data show CDR1 as SGHKS and CDR2 as YYEKEE (reference sequence). The chain's CDR3 is CASSLFLYEQYF. CDR3 coding DNA: TGTGCCAGCAGCTTGTTTCTCTACGAGCAGTACTTC.

This clone has just one count. This chain links TRBV7-2 with TRBJ2-1; 10 positions agree with TRBD1. The CDR3 totals 15 residues. The V segment lost 5 bases and the J segment 8 bases; nucleotides outside the gene matches: 9. The V gene's germline CDR1 is SGHTA and CDR2 FQGNSA. CDR3 sequence reads: CASSDPGQGYDEQFF. The CDR3 DNA reads TGTGCCAGCAGCGACCCGGGACAGGGGTACGATGAGCAGTTCTTC.

The chain joins TRBV12-2 to TRBJ1-1. TRBV12-2 is termed a pseudogene. The CDR3 length is 14 residues. CDR3 nucleotides: TGTGCAAGTCGCTTAGCGTCGGGGAACACTGAAGCTTTCTTT. Its translation: CASRLASGNTEAFF.

This clone is deemed medium-sized (0.01 to 0.1%). The chain joins TRBV10-2 to TRBJ1-6; D is uncertain. The germline V gene encodes CDR1 WSHSY and CDR2 SAAADI. This CDR3 spans 14 amino acids. V lost 3 bases to trimming and J lost 9 bases, with 12 bases between them. CDR3 coding DNA: TGCGCCAGCAGTGATTATATAGTCACTTCACCCCTCCACTTT. Translated, it gives CASSDYIVTSPLHF.